Following are 19 T cell receptor beta chains from one sample sequenced in a study of cytomegalovirus exposure and HLA in healthy donors. A multiplex PCR was run with 60 Vbeta primers and 13 Jbeta primers. Profiled with immunoSEQ multiplex PCR; TCRdb holds only in-frame clones, not every one. The repertoire holds 110,000 to 150,000 clones, with about 79% as singletons. Sequenced sample: PBMCs. These receptors originate from a woman aged 25 to 39 in good health and CMV-seronegative.

V usage is TRBV6-6 and J usage is TRBJ1-4; possibly TRBD1 for D (5 bases). The CDR3 loop spans 16 amino acids. From germline, CDR1 is MNHNY and CDR2 SVGAGI (reference sequence). The V and J ends lost 4 bases and 5 bases respectively, with 17 bases between them. In nucleotides, the CDR3 is TGTGCCAGCAGTTCCGGGGCAGGGAGGGGAAATGAAAAACTGTTTTTT. It specifies CASSSGAGRGNEKLFF.

The chain has TRBV6-5 and TRBJ1-4, with TRBD1 matching 7 bases. Germline CDR1 reads MNHEY; CDR2 reads SVGAGI. The J segment lost 10 bases and the V segment lost 0 bases, leaving 2 bases of the junction unmatched. CDR3 size: 13 residues. The CDR3, as DNA: TGTGCCAGCAGTTACTCGAGGGGGCTAAAACTGTTTTTT. Residues: CASSYSRGLKLFF.

The rearrangement uses TRBV11-1 and TRBJ2-1; 8 bases fit TRBD2. The V gene end was trimmed by 5 bases and the J gene end by 6 bases; junction bases not matched to a gene: 6. The CDR3 sequence is 14 residues long. The germline CDR1 and CDR2 sequences are SGHAT and FQDESV (reference sequence). For the CDR3, the DNA is TGTGCCAGCAGCAGAGCGGGGGAGCTCAATGAGCAGTTCTTC. Encoded protein: CASSRAGELNEQFF.

The chain joins TRBV5-1 to TRBJ2-7; 9 nucleotides match TRBD1. This CDR3 spans 17 amino acids. Per the germline V gene, CDR1 is SGHRS and CDR2 is YFSETQ. The V gene end was trimmed by 1 base and the J gene end by 5 bases; junction bases not matched to a gene: 13. Written as DNA, the CDR3 is TGCGCCAGCAGCTTGTGGGCTAGGGGGACAGGGTCCCACGAGCAGTACTTC. It codes for CASSLWARGTGSHEQYF.

This chain joins TRBV9 and TRBJ1-2; weak D call: TRBD1 (6 bases). Trimming took off 3 bases at V and 4 bases at J, with 13 bases between the two ends. CDR3 length equals 14 residues. Germline loops: CDR1 SGDLS, CDR2 YYNGEE. The CDR3 nucleotides read TGTGCCAGCAGCGGAGGAGACAGGATCTATGGCTACACCTTC. As protein: CASSGGDRIYGYTF.

The rearrangement joins TRBV6-1 to TRBJ1-2; 7 bases fit TRBD1. This CDR3 contains 13 residues. V shed 10 bases, J shed 3 bases, and the junction held 8 bases outside the gene matches. Germline V gene lookup returns CDR1 MNHNS and CDR2 SASEGT. In nucleotides, the CDR3 is TGTGCCACTTCGGACAGGAATTACTATGGCTACACCTTC. Residues: CATSDRNYYGYTF.

With respect to this clone: The same CDR3 is also encoded by other DNA sequences in this sample. The chain links TRBV4-3 to TRBJ1-2, with TRBD1 identical over 9 bases. J was trimmed by 5 bases and V by 1 base; bases with no gene match: 2. CDR1 is LGHNA, CDR2 YSLEER, per germline. The CDR3 length is 14 residues. This CDR3 is CASSQATGGYGYTF. The CDR3 DNA sequence: TGCGCCAGCAGCCAAGCGACAGGGGGATATGGCTACACCTTC.

V usage is TRBV7-8 and J usage is TRBJ2-5, with 10 nucleotides matching TRBD1. The J call may be faulty, since TRBJ2-7 better matches the DNA end. Germline-derived CDR1 and CDR2 are SGHVS and FQNEAQ. The CDR3 runs 17 residues. This chain's CDR3 is CASSLAGDRGRPYEQYF. DNA of the CDR3: TGTGCCAGCAGCTTAGCAGGTGACAGGGGGCGCCCCTACGAGCAGTACTTC.

This clone occurred a few times. V usage is TRBV9 and J usage is TRBJ2-2; the D gene is possibly TRBD1 (6 bases). Looked up from germline, CDR1 is SGDLS and CDR2 is YYNGEE. The CDR3 is 15 residues long. V dropped 2 bases and J dropped 6 bases, with 14 bases sitting between them. This CDR3 is CASSVGTTGAGELFF. The CDR3 region has the DNA TGTGCCAGCAGCGTTGGGACGACAGGTGCCGGGGAGCTGTTTTTT.

The J gene is TRBJ2-1, the V gene TRBV6-6; D might be TRBD1 (5 bases). Deletions cut 6 bases from V and 8 bases from J, with 8 bases between. This CDR3 region has 11 residues. The germline V gene has CDR1 MNHNY and CDR2 SVGAGI (reference sequence). The CDR3, as DNA: TGTGCCAGCAGCCAAGGGGATGAGCAGTTCTTC. It yields the protein CASSQGDEQFF.

The J gene is TRBJ1-2, the V gene TRBV5-4; 7 bases fit TRBD1. The trim removed 0 bases at V and 6 bases at J, leaving 5 bases unmatched. Germline V gene data show CDR1 as SGHNT and CDR2 as YYREEE (reference sequence). The CDR3 is made up of 14 amino acids. The CDR3 DNA reads TGTGCCAGCAGCTTGGAGGGACAGCGGCATGGCTACACCTTC. Protein: CASSLEGQRHGYTF. The whole variable domain, remainder taken from reference TRBV5-4 and TRBJ1-2, is ETGVTQSPTHLIKTRGQQVTLRCSSQSGHNTVSWYQQALGQGPQFIFQYYREEENGRGNFPPRFSGLQFPNYSSELNVNALELDDSALYLCASSLEGQRHGYTFGSGTRLTVV.

The V gene is TRBV6-6, the J gene TRBJ1-1; the match to TRBD1 covers 7 bases. J gave up 11 bases and V 5 bases, and 11 bases lay outside the gene matches. The V gene's germline CDR1 is MNHNY and CDR2 SVGAGI (reference sequence). CDR3 length: 13 residues. The CDR3 sequence: CASSRRDSLRAFF. CDR3 DNA: TGTGCCAGCAGTCGCCGGGACAGTCTTAGGGCTTTCTTT.

This rearrangement joins TRBV4-3 to TRBJ1-5; no firm D call. Between the trimmed V and J ends, which lost 0 bases and 4 bases, there was a span of 10 bases. Germline assignment: CDR1 LGHNA and CDR2 YSLEER. CDR3 length: 15 amino acids. CDR3 region: CASSQDWGDNQPQHF. The DNA for the CDR3 is TGCGCCAGCAGCCAAGACTGGGGAGATAATCAGCCCCAGCATTTT.

This chain uses TRBV9 with TRBJ2-5; D unclear. CDR3 length: 12 residues. The V gene's germline CDR1 is SGDLS and CDR2 YYNGEE. V was pared by 0 bases and J by 5 bases, with 5 bases between. The CDR3 is CASSVESETQYF. CDR3 DNA: TGTGCCAGCAGCGTAGAGAGTGAGACCCAGTACTTC.

CDR3 amino acids: CASTRRGSALHF. CDR3 nucleotide sequence: TGTGCCAGCACGAGGAGGGGTTCGGCCCTCCACTTT. J is TRBJ1-6 and V is TRBV13, with a possible D match to TRBD1 (5 bases). The V gene lost 7 bases and the J gene lost 14 bases, with 15 bases spanning the gap. Germline V gene sequence: CDR1 PRHDT, CDR2 FYEKMQ (reference sequence). The CDR3 length is 12 residues.

The chain joins TRBV5-1 to TRBJ2-3, with TRBD2 identical over 9 bases. The CDR3 extends over 16 amino acids. Trimming removed 0 bases from V and 4 bases from J; junction bases left unmatched: 6. The germline CDR1 and CDR2 sequences are SGHRS and YFSETQ. This chain's CDR3 is CASSLGAGGGADTQYF. In DNA, the CDR3 is TGCGCCAGCAGCTTGGGCGCGGGGGGGGGCGCAGATACGCAGTATTTT.

The V and J genes are TRBV18 and TRBJ1-6; 7 bases line up with TRBD1. V shed 6 bases, J shed 5 bases, and the junction held 4 bases outside the gene matches. CDR1 and CDR2 (germline): KGHSH, LQKENI. The CDR3 runs 14 residues. This chain's CDR3 is CASSPGQHNSPLHF. CDR3 coding DNA: TGTGCCAGCTCCCCGGGACAGCATAATTCACCCCTCCACTTT.

This clone was counted only a few times. The chain links TRBV6-5 to TRBJ1-2; a weak D match, TRBD1 (5 bases). The CDR3 length is 14 residues. Trimming pared 4 bases from V and 0 bases from J, leaving 9 bases between. Germline assignment: CDR1 MNHEY and CDR2 SVGAGI. The CDR3 sequence is CASSSQGTNYGYTF. DNA for the CDR3: TGTGCCAGCAGTTCTCAGGGAACTAACTATGGCTACACCTTC.

The sample holds one count of this clone. The chain uses TRBV9 and TRBJ1-1; 8 bases map to TRBD1. The germline gives CDR1 SGDLS, CDR2 YYNGEE. V was clipped by 4 bases and J by 2 bases; unmatched bases: 10. The CDR3 has 16 amino acids. CDR3 DNA sequence: TGTGCCAGCAGCCCTCGACAGGGGACTCCAAACACTGAAGCTTTCTTT. Translation gives CASSPRQGTPNTEAFF.